This TCR beta chain appears in the sequencing data of a study of early T cells in non-severe SARS-CoV-2 infection. V was pared by 0 bases and J by 8 bases, with 14 bases between. Germline V gene sequence: CDR1 MNHEY, CDR2 SVGAGI. The CDR3 runs to 15 residues. This clonotype was counted a few times. TCRdb used MiXCR to reprocess the 5' RACE reads, holding one entry per CDR3 protein. This table has 85,000 to 100,000 distinct CDR3 sequences, around 13% appearing once. This sequence joins TRBV6-5 and TRBJ2-4, with D tentatively TRBD1 (6 bases). The material sequenced was whole blood. This TCR was recovered from an adult who was a healthcare worker with PCR-confirmed SARS-CoV-2 infection or an uninfected control (not recorded which). CDR3 sequence: CASSYSMAQGYIQYF. In DNA form, the CDR3 reads TGTGCCAGCAGTTACTCTATGGCGCAGGGGTACATTCAGTACTTC.